This T cell receptor (beta chain) was captured by sequencing in a study of spatial heterogeneity in lung cancer. Study-wide context: Detected beta-chain sequences consistently exceeded alpha-chain sequences.

This clonotype is termed medium-sized (0.01 to 0.1%). The antigen is not known. Whole-study results and caveats: It was estimated that coverage of tumor T cells reached roughly 7% for alpha chains and 13% for beta chains. Expanded alpha and beta TCR counts within tumors tracked tumor mutation counts.

CDR3 size: 13 residues. Trimming removed 5 bases at V and 0 bases at J, with 7 bases between. The germline V gene has CDR1 MNHEY and CDR2 SVGAGI. TCRdb itself ran the 5' RACE reads through MiXCR, one entry per CDR3 protein. This sample has roughly 6,300 distinct CDR3 sequences; roughly 1.4% occur once, and the top ten carry approximately 9.4%. The time point denotes: sample taken at primary tumor resection. Samples were donated by 72 untreated early-stage non-small cell lung cancer patients. Sequencing of whole RNA from tumor, nontumor lung or frozen PBMC involved no sorting. The origin of this receptor is a male donor with early-stage non-small cell lung cancer. The specimen was lung tumor tissue, collected at surgery. J is TRBJ1-1 and V is TRBV6-5; D gene uncertain. CDR3 amino acids: CASSPRVNTEAFF. For the CDR3, the DNA is TGTGCCAGCAGTCCCAGAGTGAACACTGAAGCTTTCTTT.